This TCR beta chain was sequenced in a study of T cells in Graves' hyperthyroidism and ophthalmopathy. Whole-study results and caveats: Prediction of ophthalmopathy progression came a median around 6.5 months pre-onset. The majority of expanded thyroid clonotypes above 0.001 also appeared in blood.

Comments on this clonotype: Its target is not known.

Germline CDR1 reads MNHEY; CDR2 reads SMNVEV (reference sequence). The V gene lost 4 bases and the J gene lost 5 bases, with 17 bases spanning the gap. This CDR3 has 16 residues. Amplification targeted TCR beta CDR3 regions from RNA transcripts. Researchers ran a first-round RT-PCR on the TCR CDR3 using the HTBI primer set. From the multiplex PCR reads, TCRdb called clonotypes with MiXCR, one entry per CDR3 protein. The profile covers approximately 430,000 distinct CDR3 sequences, with 15% to 17% appearing a single time and 13% to 15% taken by the ten largest. Sequenced material: blood. The TCR sequence derives from a young woman with Graves' hyperthyroidism. The V gene is TRBV27, the J gene TRBJ2-2, with a weak D call TRBD2 (5 bases). DNA of the CDR3: TGTGCCAGCAGTTCAAGGCGGGCCCTGGGTACCGGGGAGCTGTTTTTT. It codes for CASSSRRALGTGELFF.